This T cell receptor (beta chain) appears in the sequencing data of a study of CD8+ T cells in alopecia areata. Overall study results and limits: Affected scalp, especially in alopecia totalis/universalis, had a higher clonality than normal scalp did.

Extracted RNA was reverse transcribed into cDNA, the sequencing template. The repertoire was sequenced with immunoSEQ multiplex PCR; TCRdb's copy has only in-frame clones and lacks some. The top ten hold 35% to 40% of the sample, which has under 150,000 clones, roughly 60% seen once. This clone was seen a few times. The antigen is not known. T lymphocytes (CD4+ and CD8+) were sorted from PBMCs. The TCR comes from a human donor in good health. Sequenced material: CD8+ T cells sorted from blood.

The CDR3 DNA reads as TGTGCCAGCAGCCTCGCGGGGCTAAACATTCAGTACTTC. Amino acids: CASSLAGLNIQYF. The chain couples TRBV13 to TRBJ2-4, with D perhaps matching TRBD2 (6 bases). CDR1 is PRHDT and CDR2 is FYEKMQ in the germline V gene (reference sequence). The germline V and J ends were trimmed by 5 bases and 6 bases, with 11 bases remaining between them. The CDR3 is 13 amino acids.